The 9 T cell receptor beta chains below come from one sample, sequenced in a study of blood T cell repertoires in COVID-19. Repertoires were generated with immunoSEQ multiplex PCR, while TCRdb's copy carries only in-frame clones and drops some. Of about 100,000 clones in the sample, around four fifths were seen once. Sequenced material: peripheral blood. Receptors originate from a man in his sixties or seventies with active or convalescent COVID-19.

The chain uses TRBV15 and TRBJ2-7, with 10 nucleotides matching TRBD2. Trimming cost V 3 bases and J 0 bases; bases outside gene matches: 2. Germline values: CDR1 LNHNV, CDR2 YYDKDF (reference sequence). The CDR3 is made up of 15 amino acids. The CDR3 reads CATSSGLADSYEQYF. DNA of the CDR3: TGTGCCACCAGCAGTGGACTAGCGGACTCCTACGAGCAGTACTTC.

In DNA, the CDR3 is TGTGCCAGCACTCTGGGACAGGGGTACTCCTACGAGCAGTACTTC. Its protein is CASTLGQGYSYEQYF. J is TRBJ2-7 and V is TRBV7-2; 10 positions match TRBD1. After removal of 7 bases from V and 0 bases from J, the junction contained 6 bases not matched to a gene. The germline V gene encodes CDR1 SGHTA and CDR2 FQGNSA. The CDR3 is 15 residues long.

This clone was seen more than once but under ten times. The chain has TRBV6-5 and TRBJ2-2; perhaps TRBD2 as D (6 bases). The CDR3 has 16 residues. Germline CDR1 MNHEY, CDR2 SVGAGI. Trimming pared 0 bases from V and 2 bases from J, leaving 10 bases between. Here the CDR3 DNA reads TGTGCCAGCAGTTACTCGAGGAGGGTTAACACCGGGGAGCTGTTTTTT. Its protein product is CASSYSRRVNTGELFF.

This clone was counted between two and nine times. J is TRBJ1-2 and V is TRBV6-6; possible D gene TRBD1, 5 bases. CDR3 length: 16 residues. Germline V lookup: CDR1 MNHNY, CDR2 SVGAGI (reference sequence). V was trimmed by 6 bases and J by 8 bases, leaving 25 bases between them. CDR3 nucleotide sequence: TGTGCCAGCAGGGGGACTCCGGGAGAGATATACTGGGGCTACACCTTC. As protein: CASRGTPGEIYWGYTF.

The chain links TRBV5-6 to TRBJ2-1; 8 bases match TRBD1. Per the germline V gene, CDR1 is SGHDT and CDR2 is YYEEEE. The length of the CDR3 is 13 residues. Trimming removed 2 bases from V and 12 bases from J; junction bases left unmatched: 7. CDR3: CASSLPRTGRQFF. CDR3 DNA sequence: TGTGCCAGCAGCTTACCCCGGACAGGGAGGCAGTTCTTC.

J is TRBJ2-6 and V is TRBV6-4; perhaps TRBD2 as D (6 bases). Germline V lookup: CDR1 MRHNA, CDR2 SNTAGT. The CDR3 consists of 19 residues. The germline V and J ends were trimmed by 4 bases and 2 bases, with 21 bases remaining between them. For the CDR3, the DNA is TGTGCCAGCAGTGCCACGGACTTTCGGAGGGGCACTGGGGCCAACGTCCTGACTTTC. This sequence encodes CASSATDFRRGTGANVLTF.

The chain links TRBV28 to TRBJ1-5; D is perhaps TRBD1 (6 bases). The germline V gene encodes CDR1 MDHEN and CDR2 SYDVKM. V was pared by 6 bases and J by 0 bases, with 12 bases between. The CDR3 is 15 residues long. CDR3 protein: CASSRTGYSNQPQHF. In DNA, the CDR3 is TGTGCCAGCAGCCGTACAGGGTATAGCAATCAGCCCCAGCATTTT.

DNA for the CDR3: TGTGCCAGCAGCCCCCCAGCGGGAGGAGCTGAGCAGTTCTTC. This gives the protein CASSPPAGGAEQFF. V and J are TRBV7-6 and TRBJ2-1; TRBD2 aligns across 9 bases. CDR1 and CDR2 from the germline V gene are SGHVS and FNYEAQ. The CDR3 loop spans 14 amino acids. With 5 bases clipped from V and 9 bases from J, the junction kept 8 bases outside the gene matches.

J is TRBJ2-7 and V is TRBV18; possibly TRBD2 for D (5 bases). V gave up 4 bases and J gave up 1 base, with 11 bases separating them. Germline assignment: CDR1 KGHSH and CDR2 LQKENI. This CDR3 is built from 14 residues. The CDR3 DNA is TGTGCCAGCTCACTCGAAACTAGTTCCTACGAGCAGTACTTC. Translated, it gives CASSLETSSYEQYF.